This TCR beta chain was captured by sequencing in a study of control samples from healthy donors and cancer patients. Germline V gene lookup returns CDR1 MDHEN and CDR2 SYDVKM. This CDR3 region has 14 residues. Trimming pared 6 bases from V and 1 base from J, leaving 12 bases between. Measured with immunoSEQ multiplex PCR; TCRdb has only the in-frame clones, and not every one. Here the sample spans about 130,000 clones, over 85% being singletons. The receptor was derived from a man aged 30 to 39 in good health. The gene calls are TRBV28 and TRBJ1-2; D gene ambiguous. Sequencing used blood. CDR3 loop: CASREDGYNYGYTF. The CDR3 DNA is TGTGCCAGCAGAGAAGACGGATATAACTATGGCTACACCTTC.